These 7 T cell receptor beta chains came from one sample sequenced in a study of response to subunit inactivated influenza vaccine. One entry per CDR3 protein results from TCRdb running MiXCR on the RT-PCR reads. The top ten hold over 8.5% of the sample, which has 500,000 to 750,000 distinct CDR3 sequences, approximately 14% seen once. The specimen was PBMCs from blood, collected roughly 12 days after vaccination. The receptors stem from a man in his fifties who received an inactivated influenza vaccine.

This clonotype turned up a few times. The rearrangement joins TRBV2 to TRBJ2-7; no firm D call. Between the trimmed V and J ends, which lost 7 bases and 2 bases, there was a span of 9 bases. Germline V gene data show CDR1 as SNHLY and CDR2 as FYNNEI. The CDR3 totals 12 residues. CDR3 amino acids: CASTPDTYEQYF. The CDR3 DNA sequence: TGTGCCAGCACACCAGACACCTACGAGCAGTACTTC.

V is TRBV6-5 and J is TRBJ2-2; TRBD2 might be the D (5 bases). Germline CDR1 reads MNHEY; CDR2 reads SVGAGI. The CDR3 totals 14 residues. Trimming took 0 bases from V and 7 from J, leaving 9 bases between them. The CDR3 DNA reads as TGTGCCAGCAGTTACTCTAGCGCCAACGGGGAGCTGTTTTTT. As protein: CASSYSSANGELFF.

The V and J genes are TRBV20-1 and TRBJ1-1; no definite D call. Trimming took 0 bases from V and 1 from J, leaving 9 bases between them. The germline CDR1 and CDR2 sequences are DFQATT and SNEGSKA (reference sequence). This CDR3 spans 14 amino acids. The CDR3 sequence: CSARDPISNTEAFF. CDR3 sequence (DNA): TGCAGTGCTAGAGATCCCATCTCGAACACTGAAGCTTTCTTT.

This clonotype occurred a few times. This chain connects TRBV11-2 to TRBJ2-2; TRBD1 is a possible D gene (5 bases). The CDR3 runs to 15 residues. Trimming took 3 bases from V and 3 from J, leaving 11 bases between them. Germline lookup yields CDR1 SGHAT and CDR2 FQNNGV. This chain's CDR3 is CASSFLLGDTGELFF. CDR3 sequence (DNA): TGTGCCAGCAGCTTCTTGTTAGGGGACACCGGGGAGCTGTTTTTT.

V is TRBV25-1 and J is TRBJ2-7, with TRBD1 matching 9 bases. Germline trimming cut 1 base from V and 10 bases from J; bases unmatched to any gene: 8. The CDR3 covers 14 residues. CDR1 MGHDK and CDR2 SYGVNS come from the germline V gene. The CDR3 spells CASSEFAGQGNQYF. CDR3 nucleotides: TGTGCCAGCAGTGAATTCGCCGGACAGGGGAATCAGTACTTC.

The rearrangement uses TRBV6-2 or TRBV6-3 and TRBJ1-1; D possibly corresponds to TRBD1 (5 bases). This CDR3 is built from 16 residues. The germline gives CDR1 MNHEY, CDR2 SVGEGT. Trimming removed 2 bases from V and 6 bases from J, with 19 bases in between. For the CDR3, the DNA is TGTGCCAGCAGTTACGGACACTCAGTCGGAGACGCTGAAGCTTTCTTT. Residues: CASSYGHSVGDAEAFF.

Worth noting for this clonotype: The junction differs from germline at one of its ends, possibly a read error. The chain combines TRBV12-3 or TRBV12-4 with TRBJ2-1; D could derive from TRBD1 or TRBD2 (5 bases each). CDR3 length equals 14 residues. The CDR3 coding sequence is TGTGCCAGCAGTTTAGGAGGGACCTACACTGAGCAGTTCTTC. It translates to CASSLGGTYTEQFF.